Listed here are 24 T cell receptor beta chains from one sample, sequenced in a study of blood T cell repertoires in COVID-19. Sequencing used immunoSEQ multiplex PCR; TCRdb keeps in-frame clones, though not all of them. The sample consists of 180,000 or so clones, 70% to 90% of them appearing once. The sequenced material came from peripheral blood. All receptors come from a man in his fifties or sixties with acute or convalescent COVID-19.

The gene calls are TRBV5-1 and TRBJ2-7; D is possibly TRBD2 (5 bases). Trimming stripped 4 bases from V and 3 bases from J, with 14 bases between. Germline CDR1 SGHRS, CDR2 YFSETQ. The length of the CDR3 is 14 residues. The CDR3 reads CASSTDQRYYEQYF. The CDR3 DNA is TGCGCCAGCAGCACGGACCAGCGGTACTACGAGCAGTACTTC. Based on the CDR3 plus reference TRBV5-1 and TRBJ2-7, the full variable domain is KAGVTQTPRYLIKTRGQQVTLSCSPISGHRSVSWYQQTPGQGLQFLFEYFSETQRNKGNFPGRFSGRQFSNSRSEMNVSTLELGDSALYLCASSTDQRYYEQYFGPGTRLTVT.

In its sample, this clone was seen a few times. In DNA, the CDR3 is TGCGCCAGCAGCAGCAGGGGAACCACCGGGGAGCTGTTTTTT. Protein: CASSSRGTTGELFF. The chain has TRBV5-1 and TRBJ2-2; D perhaps matches TRBD1 (6 bases). The germline CDR1 and CDR2 sequences are SGHRS and YFSETQ. Between the trimmed V and J ends, which lost 4 bases and 4 bases, there was a span of 11 bases. CDR3 length equals 14 residues.

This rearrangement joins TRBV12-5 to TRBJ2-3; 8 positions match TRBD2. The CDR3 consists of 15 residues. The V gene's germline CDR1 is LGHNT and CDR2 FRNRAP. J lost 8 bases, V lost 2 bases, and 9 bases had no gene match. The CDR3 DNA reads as TGTGCTAGTGGTTTGAGTAGCGGGGACGGTGGTACGCAGTATTTT. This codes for CASGLSSGDGGTQYF.

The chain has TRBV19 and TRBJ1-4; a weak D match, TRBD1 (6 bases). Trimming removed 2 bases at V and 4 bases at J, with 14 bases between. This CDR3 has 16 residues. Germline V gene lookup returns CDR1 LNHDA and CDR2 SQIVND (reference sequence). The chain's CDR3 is CASSIIRQGFNEKLFF. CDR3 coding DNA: TGTGCCAGTAGTATAATACGCCAGGGGTTTAATGAAAAACTGTTTTTT.

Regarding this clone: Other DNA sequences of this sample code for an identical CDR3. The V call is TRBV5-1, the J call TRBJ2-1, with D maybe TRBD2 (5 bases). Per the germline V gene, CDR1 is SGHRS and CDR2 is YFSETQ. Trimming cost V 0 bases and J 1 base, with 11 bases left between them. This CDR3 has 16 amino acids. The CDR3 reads CASSLEAGGSYNEQFF. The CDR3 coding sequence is TGCGCCAGCAGCTTGGAGGCGGGTGGATCCTACAATGAGCAGTTCTTC.

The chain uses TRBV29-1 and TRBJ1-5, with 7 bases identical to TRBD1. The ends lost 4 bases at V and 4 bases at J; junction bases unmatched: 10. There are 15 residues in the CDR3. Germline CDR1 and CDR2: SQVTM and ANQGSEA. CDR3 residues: CSVATTDRRNQPQHF. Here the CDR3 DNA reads TGCAGCGTTGCCACGACGGACAGGCGGAATCAGCCCCAGCATTTT.

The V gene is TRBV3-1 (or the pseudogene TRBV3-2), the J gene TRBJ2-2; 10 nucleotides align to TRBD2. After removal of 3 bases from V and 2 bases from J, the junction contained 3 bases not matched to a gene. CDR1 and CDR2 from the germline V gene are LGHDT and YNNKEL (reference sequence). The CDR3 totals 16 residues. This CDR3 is CASSHRTSGNTGELFF. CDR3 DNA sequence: TGTGCCAGCAGCCATCGGACTAGCGGTAACACCGGGGAGCTGTTTTTT.

This CDR3 reads CAISESSTTGSEQYF. The CDR3 DNA follows: TGTGCCATCAGTGAGTCCAGTACGACAGGGAGCGAGCAGTACTTC. The chain is built from TRBV10-3 and TRBJ2-7, with 7 bases fitting TRBD1. CDR3 length equals 15 residues. The germline gives CDR1 ENHRY, CDR2 SYGVKD. The V and J ends lost 0 bases and 6 bases, in that order; junction bases with no gene match: 8.

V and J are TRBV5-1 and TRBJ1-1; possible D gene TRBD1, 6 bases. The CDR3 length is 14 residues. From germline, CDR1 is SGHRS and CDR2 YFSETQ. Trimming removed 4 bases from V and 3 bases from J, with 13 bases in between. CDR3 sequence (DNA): TGCGCCAGCAGCAGGAGGACAGCCGACACTGAAGCTTTCTTT. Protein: CASSRRTADTEAFF.

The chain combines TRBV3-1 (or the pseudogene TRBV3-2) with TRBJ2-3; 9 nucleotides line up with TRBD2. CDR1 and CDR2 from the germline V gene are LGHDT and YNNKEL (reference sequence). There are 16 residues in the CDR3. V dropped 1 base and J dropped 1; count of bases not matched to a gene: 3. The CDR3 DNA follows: TGTGCCAGCAGCCAAGGGACTAGCGAACGCACAGATACGCAGTATTTT. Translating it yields CASSQGTSERTDTQYF.

The CDR3 DNA is TGCGCCAGCAGCCTACCGACTAGCTCCGGGGCCAACGTCCTGACTTTC. Translated: CASSLPTSSGANVLTF. The gene calls are TRBV5-1 and TRBJ2-6, with 7 bases identical to TRBD2. The CDR3 length is 16 residues. The V and J ends lost 4 bases and 4 bases, in that order; junction bases with no gene match: 8. Per the germline V gene, CDR1 is SGHRS and CDR2 is YFSETQ.

The chain's CDR3 is CASSYSGTITDTQYF. The CDR3, as DNA: TGTGCCAGCAGTTACAGCGGGACCATCACAGATACGCAGTATTTT. This sequence joins TRBV6-6 and TRBJ2-3; TRBD2 matches 7 bases. Germline V gene sequence: CDR1 MNHNY, CDR2 SVGAGI (reference sequence). The CDR3 is 15 residues long. V gave up 2 bases and J gave up 2 bases; unmatched junction bases: 4.

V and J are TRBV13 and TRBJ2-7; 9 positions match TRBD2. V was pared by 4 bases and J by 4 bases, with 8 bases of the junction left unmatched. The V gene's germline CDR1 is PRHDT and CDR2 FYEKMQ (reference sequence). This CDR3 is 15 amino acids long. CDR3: CASSSSREGQYEQYF. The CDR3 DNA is TGTGCCAGCAGCTCCTCGCGGGAGGGCCAATACGAGCAGTACTTC.

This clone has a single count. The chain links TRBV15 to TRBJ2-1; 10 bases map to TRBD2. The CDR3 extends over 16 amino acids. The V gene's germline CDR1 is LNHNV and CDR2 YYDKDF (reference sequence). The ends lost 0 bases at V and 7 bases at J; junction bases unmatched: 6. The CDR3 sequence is CATSREPLAGANEQFF. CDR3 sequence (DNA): TGTGCCACCAGCAGAGAACCCCTAGCGGGAGCAAATGAGCAGTTCTTC.

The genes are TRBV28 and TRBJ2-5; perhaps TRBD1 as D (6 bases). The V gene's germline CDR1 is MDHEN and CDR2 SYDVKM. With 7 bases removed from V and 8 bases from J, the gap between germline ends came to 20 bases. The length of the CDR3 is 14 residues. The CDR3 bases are TGTGCCAGCATCCTTAGCCCAGGGGCCGGTACCCAGTACTTC. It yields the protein CASILSPGAGTQYF.

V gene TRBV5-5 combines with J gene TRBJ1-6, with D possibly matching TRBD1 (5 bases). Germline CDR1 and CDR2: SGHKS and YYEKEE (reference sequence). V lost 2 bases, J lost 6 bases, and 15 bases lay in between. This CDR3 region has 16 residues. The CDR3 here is CASSFLGTGFNSPLHF. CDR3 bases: TGTGCCAGCAGCTTCTTGGGCACAGGTTTTAATTCACCCCTCCACTTT.

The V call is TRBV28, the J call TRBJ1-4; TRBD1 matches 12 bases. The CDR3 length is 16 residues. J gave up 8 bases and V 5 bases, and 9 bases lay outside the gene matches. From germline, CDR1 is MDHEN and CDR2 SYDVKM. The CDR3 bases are TGTGCCAGCAGTCCCGGGACAGGGGGCAGAAAAGAAAAACTGTTTTTT. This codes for CASSPGTGGRKEKLFF.

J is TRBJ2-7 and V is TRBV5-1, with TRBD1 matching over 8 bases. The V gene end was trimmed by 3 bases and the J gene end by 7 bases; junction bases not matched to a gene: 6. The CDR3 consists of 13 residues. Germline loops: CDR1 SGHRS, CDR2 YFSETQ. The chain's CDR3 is CASSWTGSQEQYF. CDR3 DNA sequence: TGCGCCAGCAGCTGGACAGGGTCCCAAGAGCAGTACTTC.

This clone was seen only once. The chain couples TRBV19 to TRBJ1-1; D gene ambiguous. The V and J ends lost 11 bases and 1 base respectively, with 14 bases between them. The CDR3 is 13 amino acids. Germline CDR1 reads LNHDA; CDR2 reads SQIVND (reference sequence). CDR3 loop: CAAGPGKNTEAFF. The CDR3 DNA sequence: TGTGCCGCAGGCCCGGGGAAGAACACTGAAGCTTTCTTT.

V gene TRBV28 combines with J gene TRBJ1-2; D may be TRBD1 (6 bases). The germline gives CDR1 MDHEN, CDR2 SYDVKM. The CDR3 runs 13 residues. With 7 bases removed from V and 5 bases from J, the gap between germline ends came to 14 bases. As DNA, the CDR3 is TGTGCCAGCACGGGACATACCACATATGGCTACACCTTC. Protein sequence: CASTGHTTYGYTF.

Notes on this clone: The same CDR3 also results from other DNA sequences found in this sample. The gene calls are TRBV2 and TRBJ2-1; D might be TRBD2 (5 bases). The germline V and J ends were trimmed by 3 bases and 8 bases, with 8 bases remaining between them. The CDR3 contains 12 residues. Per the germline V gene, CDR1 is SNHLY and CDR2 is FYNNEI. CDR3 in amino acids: CASSDRSDEQFF. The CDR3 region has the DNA TGTGCCAGCAGTGATCGTAGCGATGAGCAGTTCTTC.

CDR3 sequence reads: CASSGVSYGYTF. In DNA, the CDR3 is TGTGCCAGCAGTGGTGTCAGCTATGGCTACACCTTC. This sequence joins TRBV2 and TRBJ1-2; no clear D gene. Trimming took off 4 bases at V and 4 bases at J, with 7 bases between the two ends. The CDR3 loop spans 12 amino acids. Germline loops: CDR1 SNHLY, CDR2 FYNNEI. The full variable domain, its missing parts supplied by reference TRBV2 and TRBJ1-2, is EPEVTQTPSHQVTQMGQEVILRCVPISNHLYFYWYRQILGQKVEFLVSFYNNEISEKSEIFDDQFSVERPDGSNFTLKIRSTKLEDSAMYFCASSGVSYGYTFGSGTRLTVV.

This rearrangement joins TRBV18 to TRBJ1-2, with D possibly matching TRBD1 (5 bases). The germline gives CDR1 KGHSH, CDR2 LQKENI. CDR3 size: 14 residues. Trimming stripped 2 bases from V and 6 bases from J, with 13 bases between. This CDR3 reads CASSPGAGWNGYTF. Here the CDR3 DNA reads TGTGCCAGCTCACCAGGAGCAGGGTGGAATGGCTACACCTTC.

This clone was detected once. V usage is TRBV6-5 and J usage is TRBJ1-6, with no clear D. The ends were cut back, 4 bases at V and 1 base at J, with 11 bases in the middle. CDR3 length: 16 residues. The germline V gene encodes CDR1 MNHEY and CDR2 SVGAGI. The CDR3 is CASSWQRQSYNSPLHF. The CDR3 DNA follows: TGTGCCAGCAGTTGGCAGAGACAATCCTATAATTCACCCCTCCACTTT.